The clone carrying this TCR beta chain was counted many times. Aged 18 to 65, hyperthyroidism patients had new diagnoses of under 2 months' duration. Amplified material comprised TCR beta CDR3 regions derived from RNA transcripts. Scientists carried out first-round RT-PCR using HTBI primers and then a second-round multiplex PCR. TCRdb called the multiplex PCR reads again in MiXCR, with one record for every CDR3 protein. The profile shows a few hundred thousand distinct CDR3 sequences, approximately 15% of them singletons. The CDR3 spans 15 residues. V lost 7 bases and J 5 bases, leaving 20 bases between the germline ends. The source of the sample is a study of Graves' ophthalmopathy and Graves' hyperthyroidism.

The material sequenced was peripheral blood. This chain uses TRBV12-3 or TRBV12-4 with TRBJ2-5; D remains unclear. The clonotype was recovered from a woman aged 18-29 years with stable Graves' hyperthyroidism. In DNA, the CDR3 is TGTGCCAGCACTCTTAACCCGGGTCCCGGGGAGACCCAGTACTTC. This translates into CASTLNPGPGETQYF.